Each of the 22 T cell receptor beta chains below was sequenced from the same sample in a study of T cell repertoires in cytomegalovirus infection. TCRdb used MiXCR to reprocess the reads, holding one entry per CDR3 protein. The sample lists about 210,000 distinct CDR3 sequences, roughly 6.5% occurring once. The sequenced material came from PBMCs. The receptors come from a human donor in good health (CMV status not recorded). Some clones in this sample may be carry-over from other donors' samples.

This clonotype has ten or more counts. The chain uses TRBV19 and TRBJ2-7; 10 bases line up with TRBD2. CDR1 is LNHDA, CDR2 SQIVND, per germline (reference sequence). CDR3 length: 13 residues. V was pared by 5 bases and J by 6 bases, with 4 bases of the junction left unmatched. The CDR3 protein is CASSWGLAFEQYF. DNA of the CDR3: TGTGCCAGTAGTTGGGGACTAGCGTTCGAGCAGTACTTC. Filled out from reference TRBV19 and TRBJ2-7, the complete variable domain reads DGGITQSPKYLFRKEGQNVTLSCEQNLNHDAMYWYRQDPGQGLRLIYYSQIVNDFQKGDIAEGYSVSREKKESFPLTVTSAQKNPTAFYLCASSWGLAFEQYFGPGTRLTVT.

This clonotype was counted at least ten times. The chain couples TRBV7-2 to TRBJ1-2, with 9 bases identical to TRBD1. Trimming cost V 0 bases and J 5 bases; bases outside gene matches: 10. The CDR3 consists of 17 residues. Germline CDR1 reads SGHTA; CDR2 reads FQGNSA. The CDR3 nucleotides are TGTGCCAGCAGCTTAGCACAGGGGGCGTTCTCTCTGTATGGCTACACCTTC. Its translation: CASSLAQGAFSLYGYTF.

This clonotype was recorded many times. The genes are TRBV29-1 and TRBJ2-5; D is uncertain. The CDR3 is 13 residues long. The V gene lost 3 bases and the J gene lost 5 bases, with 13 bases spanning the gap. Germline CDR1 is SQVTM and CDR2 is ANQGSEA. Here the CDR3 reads CSVDVLAAETQYF. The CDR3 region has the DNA TGCAGCGTTGACGTGTTAGCCGCGGAGACCCAGTACTTC.

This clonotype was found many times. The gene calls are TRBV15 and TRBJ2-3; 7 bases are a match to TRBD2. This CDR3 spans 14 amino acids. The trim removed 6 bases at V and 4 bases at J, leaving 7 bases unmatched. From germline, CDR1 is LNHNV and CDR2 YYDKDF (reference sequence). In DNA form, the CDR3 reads TGTGCCACCAGTCAGCGGGGTCGTGCAGATACGCAGTATTTT. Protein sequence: CATSQRGRADTQYF.

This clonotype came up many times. The CDR3: CASSTRDSANTGELFF. The CDR3 DNA follows: TGTGCCAGCAGCACCCGGGACAGTGCGAACACCGGGGAGCTGTTTTTT. The J gene is TRBJ2-2, the V gene TRBV7-6, with 7 bases lining up with TRBD1. The CDR3 sequence is 16 residues long. Germline CDR1 and CDR2: SGHVS and FNYEAQ. The ends lost 5 bases at V and 0 bases at J; junction bases unmatched: 6.

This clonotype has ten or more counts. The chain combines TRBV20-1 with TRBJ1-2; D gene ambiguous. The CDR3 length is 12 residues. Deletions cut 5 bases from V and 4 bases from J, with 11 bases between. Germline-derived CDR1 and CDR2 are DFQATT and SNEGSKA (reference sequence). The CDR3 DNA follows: TGCAGTGCTCCCGGACGGCTCTATGGCTACACCTTC. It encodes CSAPGRLYGYTF.

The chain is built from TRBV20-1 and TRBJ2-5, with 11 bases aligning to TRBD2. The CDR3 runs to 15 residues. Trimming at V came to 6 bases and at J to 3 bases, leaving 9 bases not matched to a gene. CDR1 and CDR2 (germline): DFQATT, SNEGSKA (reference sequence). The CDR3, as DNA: TGCAGTGCCACGACTAGCGGGGCTTTCGAAGAGACCCAGTACTTC. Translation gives CSATTSGAFEETQYF.

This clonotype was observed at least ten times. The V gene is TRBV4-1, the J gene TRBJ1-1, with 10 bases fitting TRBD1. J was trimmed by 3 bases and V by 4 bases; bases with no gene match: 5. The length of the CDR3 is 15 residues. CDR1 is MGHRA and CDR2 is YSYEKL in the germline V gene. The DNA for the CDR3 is TGCGCCAGCAGCCTGACAGGGGGCCGATACACTGAAGCTTTCTTT. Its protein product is CASSLTGGRYTEAFF.

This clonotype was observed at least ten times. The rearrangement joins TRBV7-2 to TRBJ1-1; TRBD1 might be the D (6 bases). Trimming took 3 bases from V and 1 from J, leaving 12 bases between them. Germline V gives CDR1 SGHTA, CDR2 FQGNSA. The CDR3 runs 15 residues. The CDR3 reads CASSFLGHPNTEAFF. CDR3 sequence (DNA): TGTGCCAGCAGCTTCTTGGGACATCCGAACACTGAAGCTTTCTTT.

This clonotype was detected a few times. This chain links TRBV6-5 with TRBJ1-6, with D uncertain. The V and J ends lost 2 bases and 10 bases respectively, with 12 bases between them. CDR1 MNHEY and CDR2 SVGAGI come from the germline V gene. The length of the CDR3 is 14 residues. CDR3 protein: CASSYEGGKSPLHF. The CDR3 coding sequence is TGTGCCAGCAGTTACGAGGGAGGGAAATCACCCCTCCACTTT.

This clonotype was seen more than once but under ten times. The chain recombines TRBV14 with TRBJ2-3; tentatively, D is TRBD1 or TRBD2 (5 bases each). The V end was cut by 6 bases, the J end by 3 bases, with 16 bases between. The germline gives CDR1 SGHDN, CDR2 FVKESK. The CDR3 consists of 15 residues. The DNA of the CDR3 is TGTGCCAGCAGTCCGGACGGGGCGGCGACAGATACGCAGTATTTT. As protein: CASSPDGAATDTQYF.

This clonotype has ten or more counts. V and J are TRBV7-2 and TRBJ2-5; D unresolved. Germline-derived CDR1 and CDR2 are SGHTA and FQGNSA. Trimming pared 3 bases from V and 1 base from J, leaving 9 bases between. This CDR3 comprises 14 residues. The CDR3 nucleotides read TGTGCCAGCAGCTTCACTCTCACCCAAGAGACCCAGTACTTC. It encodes CASSFTLTQETQYF. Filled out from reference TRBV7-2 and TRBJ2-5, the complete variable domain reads GAGVSQSPSNKVTEKGKDVELRCDPISGHTALYWYRQSLGQGLEFLIYFQGNSAPDKSGLPSDRFSAERTGGSVSTLTIQRTQQEDSAVYLCASSFTLTQETQYFGPGTRLLVL.

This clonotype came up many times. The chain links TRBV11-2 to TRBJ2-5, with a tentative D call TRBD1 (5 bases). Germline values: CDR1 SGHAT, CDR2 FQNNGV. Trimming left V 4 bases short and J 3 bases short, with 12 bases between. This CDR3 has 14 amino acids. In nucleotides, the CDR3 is TGTGCCAGCAGCTGGTTTGGCAGGGAAGAGACCCAGTACTTC. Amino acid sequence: CASSWFGREETQYF.

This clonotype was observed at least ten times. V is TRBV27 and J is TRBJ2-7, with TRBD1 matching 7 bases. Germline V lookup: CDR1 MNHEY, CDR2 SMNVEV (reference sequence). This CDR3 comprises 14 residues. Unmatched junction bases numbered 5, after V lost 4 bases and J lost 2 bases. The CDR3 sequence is CASSSSGTAYEQYF. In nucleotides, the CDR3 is TGTGCCAGCAGTTCATCCGGGACAGCCTACGAGCAGTACTTC.

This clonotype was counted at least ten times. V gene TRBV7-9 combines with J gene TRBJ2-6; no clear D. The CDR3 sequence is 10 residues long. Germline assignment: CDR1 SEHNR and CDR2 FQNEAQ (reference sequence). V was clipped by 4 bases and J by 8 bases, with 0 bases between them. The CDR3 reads CASSSNVLTF. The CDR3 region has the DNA TGTGCCAGCAGCTCCAACGTCCTGACTTTC.

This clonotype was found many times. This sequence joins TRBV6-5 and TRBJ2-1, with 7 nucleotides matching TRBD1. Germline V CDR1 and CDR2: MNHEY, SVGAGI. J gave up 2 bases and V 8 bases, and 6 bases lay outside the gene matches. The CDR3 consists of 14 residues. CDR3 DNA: TGTGCCAGCGCCAGTGACAGGGCCTACAATGAGCAGTTCTTC. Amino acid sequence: CASASDRAYNEQFF.

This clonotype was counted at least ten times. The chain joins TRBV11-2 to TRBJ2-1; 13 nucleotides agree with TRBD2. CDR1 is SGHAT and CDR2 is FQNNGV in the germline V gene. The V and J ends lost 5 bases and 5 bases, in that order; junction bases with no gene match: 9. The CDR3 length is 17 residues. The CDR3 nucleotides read TGTGCCAGCAGCCCGACCGGACTAGCGGGGGCCGACAATGAGCAGTTCTTC. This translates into CASSPTGLAGADNEQFF.

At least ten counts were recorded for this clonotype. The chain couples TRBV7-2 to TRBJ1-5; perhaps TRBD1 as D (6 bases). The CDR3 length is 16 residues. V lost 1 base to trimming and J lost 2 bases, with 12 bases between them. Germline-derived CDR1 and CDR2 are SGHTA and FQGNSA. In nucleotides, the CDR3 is TGTGCCAGCAGCTTAGGCCCCGGGGGGCGCAATCAGCCCCAGCATTTT. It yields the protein CASSLGPGGRNQPQHF.

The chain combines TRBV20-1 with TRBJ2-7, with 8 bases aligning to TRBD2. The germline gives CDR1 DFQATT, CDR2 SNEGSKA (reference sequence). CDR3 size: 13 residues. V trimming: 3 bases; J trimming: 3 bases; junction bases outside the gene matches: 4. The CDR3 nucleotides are TGCAGTGCTAGCGGGGGGGCGAACTACGAGCAGTACTTC. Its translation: CSASGGANYEQYF.

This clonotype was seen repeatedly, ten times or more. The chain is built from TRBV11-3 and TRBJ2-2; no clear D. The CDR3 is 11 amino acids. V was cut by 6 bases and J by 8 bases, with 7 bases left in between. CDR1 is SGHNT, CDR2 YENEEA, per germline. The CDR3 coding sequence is TGTGCCAGCAGTCCCGGGGGGGAGCTGTTTTTT. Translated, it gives CASSPGGELFF.

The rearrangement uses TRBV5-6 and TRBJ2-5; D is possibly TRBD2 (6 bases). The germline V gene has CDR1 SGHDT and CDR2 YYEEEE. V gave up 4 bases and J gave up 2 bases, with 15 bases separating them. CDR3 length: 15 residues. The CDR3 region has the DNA TGTGCCAGCAGCGGGGATCCCGGGGGACAAGAGACCCAGTACTTC. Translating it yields CASSGDPGGQETQYF.

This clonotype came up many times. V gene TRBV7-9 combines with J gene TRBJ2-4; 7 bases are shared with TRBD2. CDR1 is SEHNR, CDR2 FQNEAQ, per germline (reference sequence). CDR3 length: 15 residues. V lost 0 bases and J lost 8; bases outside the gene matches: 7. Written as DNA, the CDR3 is TGTGCCAGCAGCTTAGCGCTGGGGAGGGGAGACATTCAGTACTTC. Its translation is CASSLALGRGDIQYF.